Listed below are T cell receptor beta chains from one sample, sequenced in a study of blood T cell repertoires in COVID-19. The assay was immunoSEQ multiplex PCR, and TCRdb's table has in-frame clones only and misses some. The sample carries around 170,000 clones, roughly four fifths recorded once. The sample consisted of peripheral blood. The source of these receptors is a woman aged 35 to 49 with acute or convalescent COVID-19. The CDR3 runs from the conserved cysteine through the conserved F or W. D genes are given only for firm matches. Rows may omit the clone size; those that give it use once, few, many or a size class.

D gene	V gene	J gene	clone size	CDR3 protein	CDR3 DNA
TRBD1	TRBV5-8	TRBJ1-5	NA	CASSWGESRGNQPQHF	TGTGCCAGCAGCTGGGGGGAAAGCAGGGGGAATCAGCCCCAGCATTTT
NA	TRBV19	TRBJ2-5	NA	CASSDSPGVTETQYF	TGTGCCAGTAGCGACAGTCCGGGGGTAACAGAGACCCAGTACTTC
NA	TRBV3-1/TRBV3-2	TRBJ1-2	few	CASSQGPLNYGYTF	TGTGCCAGCAGCCAAGGGCCGCTTAACTATGGCTACACCTTC
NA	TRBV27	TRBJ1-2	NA	CASSLSLGGYGYTF	TGTGCCAGCAGTTTATCCTTAGGAGGCTATGGCTACACCTTC
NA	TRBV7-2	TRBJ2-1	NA	CASSFRTAALSREQFF	TGTGCCAGCAGCTTCCGGACAGCGGCCCTCTCAAGAGAGCAGTTCTTC
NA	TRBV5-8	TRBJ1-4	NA	CASTRDWSEKLFF	TGTGCCAGCACCCGGGACTGGAGCGAAAAACTGTTTTTT
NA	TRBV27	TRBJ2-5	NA	CASSGFRAETQYF	TGTGCCAGCAGTGGGTTCAGGGCTGAGACCCAGTACTTC
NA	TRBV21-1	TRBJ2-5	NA	CASSKRTGTRQETQYF	TGTGCCAGCAGCAAACGGACCGGGACTCGGCAAGAGACCCAGTACTTC
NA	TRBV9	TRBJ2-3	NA	CASSVATPPTDTQYF	TGTGCCAGCAGCGTAGCGACTCCTCCTACAGATACGCAGTATTTT
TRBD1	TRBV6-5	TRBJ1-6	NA	CASGDRGQSPLHF	TGTGCCAGCGGGGACAGGGGGCAATCACCCCTCCACTTT
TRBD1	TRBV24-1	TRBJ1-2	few	CATSEPGTGEIGGYTF	TGTGCCACCAGTGAACCCGGGACAGGGGAGATTGGCGGCTACACCTTC
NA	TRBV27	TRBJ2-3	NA	CASSPTKGFKDTQYF	TGTGCCAGCAGCCCAACTAAGGGGTTCAAAGATACGCAGTATTTT
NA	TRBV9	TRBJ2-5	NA	CASSVDSGRETQYF	TGTGCCAGCAGCGTAGATTCCGGGAGAGAGACCCAGTACTTC
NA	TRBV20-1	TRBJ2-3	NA	CSASRGQEDTQYF	TGCAGTGCTAGTCGCGGGCAAGAAGATACGCAGTATTTT
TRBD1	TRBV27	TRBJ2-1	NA	CASSLSYGTGDNEQFF	TGTGCCAGCAGTTTATCCTACGGGACAGGGGACAATGAGCAGTTCTTC
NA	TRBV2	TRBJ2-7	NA	CASTHGSSHEQYF	TGTGCCAGCACCCACGGGAGTAGCCACGAGCAGTACTTC
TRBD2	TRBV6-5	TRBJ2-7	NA	CASGVTSGSKEQYF	TGTGCCAGCGGCGTGACTAGCGGGAGCAAAGAGCAGTACTTC
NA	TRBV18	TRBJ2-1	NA	CASSPTTGGNYNEQFF	TGTGCCAGCTCACCGACAACCGGCGGGAATTACAATGAGCAGTTCTTC
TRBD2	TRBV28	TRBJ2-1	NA	CASSSSGSRDEQFF	TGTGCCAGCAGTTCTAGCGGGAGCCGGGATGAGCAGTTCTTC
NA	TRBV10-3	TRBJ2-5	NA	CAISREAGRLETQYF	TGTGCCATCAGCAGAGAAGCGGGCCGGCTAGAGACCCAGTACTTC
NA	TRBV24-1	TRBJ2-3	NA	CATSVRSGGLAKKTDTQYF	TGTGCCACCAGTGTCCGCTCAGGGGGGCTAGCGAAGAAAACAGATACGCAGTATTTT
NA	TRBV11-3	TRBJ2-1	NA	CASSLDRARDEQFF	TGTGCCAGCAGCTTAGACAGGGCGCGCGATGAGCAGTTCTTC
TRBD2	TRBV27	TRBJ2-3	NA	CASVPSGPFTDTQYF	TGTGCCAGCGTCCCTAGCGGGCCTTTCACAGATACGCAGTATTTT
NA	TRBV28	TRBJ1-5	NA	CASSLNWGVSNQPQHF	TGTGCCAGCAGTCTAAACTGGGGCGTCAGCAATCAGCCCCAGCATTTT
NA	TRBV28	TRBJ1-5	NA	CASSQKWEKPQHF	TGTGCCAGCAGTCAGAAGTGGGAGAAGCCCCAGCATTTT
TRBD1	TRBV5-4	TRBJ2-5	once	CASSRGQGLETQYF	TGTGCCAGCAGCAGGGGACAGGGGTTAGAGACCCAGTACTTC
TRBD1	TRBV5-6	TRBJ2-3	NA	CASSFTGVTDTQYF	TGTGCCAGCAGCTTCACAGGGGTAACAGATACGCAGTATTTT
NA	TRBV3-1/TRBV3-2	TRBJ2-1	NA	CASSQARGKFF	TGTGCCAGCAGCCAAGCCAGGGGAAAGTTCTTC
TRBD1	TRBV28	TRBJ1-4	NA	CASSPQGAGEKLFF	TGTGCCAGCAGTCCACAGGGGGCCGGGGAAAAACTGTTTTTT
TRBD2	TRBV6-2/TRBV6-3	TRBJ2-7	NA	CASSPGLAGGSRYF	TGTGCCAGCAGCCCGGGACTAGCGGGAGGAAGTCGGTACTTC
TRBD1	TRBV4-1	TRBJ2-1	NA	CASSQDSGTGRNNEQFF	TGCGCCAGCAGCCAAGATAGTGGGACAGGCCGAAACAATGAGCAGTTCTTC
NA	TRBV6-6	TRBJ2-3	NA	CASSPGQQLIYTQYF	TGTGCCAGCAGTCCCGGACAGCAACTAATATATACGCAGTATTTT
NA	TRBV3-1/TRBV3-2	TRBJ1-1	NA	CASSLRRGMNTEAFF	TGTGCCAGCAGCCTTCGGCGGGGGATGAACACTGAAGCTTTCTTT
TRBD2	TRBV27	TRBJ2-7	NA	CASSFSTSGGAKQYF	TGTGCCAGCAGTTTTTCAACTAGCGGGGGGGCCAAGCAGTACTTC
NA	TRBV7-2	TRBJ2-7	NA	CASSPHGPGIQYF	TGTGCCAGCAGCCCCCATGGCCCGGGGATCCAGTACTTC
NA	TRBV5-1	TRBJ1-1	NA	CASSHGTLGAPSPEAFF	TGCGCCAGCAGCCACGGCACCTTGGGGGCCCCGTCTCCTGAAGCTTTCTTT
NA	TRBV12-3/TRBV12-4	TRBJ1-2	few	CASSSPRGGYTF	TGTGCCAGCAGTTCCCCCAGGGGTGGCTACACCTTC
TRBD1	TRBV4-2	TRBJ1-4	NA	CASSQITGDEKLFF	TGTGCCAGCAGCCAAATAACAGGGGACGAAAAACTGTTTTTT
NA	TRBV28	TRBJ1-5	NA	CASSFQGQPQHF	TGTGCCAGCAGTTTCCAGGGCCAGCCCCAGCATTTT
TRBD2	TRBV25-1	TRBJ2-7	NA	CASSLAGDAGEYF	TGTGCCAGCAGTCTAGCGGGAGACGCCGGGGAGTACTTC
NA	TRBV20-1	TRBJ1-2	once	CSAGRRTF	TGCAGTGCGGGCAGAAGAACCTTC
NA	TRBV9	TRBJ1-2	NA	CASSPRGNHYGYTF	TGTGCCAGCAGCCCGAGAGGGAATCACTATGGCTACACCTTC
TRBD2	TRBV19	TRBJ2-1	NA	CASSQWTSGYNEQFF	TGTGCCAGTAGTCAATGGACTAGCGGCTACAATGAGCAGTTCTTC
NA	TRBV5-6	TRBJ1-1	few	CASSWPAGSTEAFF	TGTGCCAGCAGCTGGCCTGCCGGGAGCACTGAAGCTTTCTTT
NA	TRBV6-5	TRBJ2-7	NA	CASSYSISGNYEQYF	TGTGCCAGCAGTTACTCAATTAGCGGAAACTACGAGCAGTACTTC
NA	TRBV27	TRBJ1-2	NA	CASSLEQFYGYTF	TGTGCCAGCAGTTTAGAACAGTTCTATGGCTACACCTTC
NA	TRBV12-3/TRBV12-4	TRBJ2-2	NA	CASLEAPPGELFF	TGTGCCAGCCTCGAGGCCCCACCCGGGGAGCTGTTTTTT
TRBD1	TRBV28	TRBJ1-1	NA	CASSSGQGTTEAFF	TGTGCCAGCAGCTCCGGACAGGGGACCACTGAAGCTTTCTTT
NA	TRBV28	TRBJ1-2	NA	CASSLSSGGRGGGYTF	TGTGCCAGCAGTTTAAGTTCAGGTGGGCGGGGGGGCGGCTACACCTTC
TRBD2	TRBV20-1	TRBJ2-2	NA	CSASAPTSGRAAGELFF	TGCAGTGCTAGTGCCCCGACTAGCGGGAGGGCGGCCGGGGAGCTGTTTTTT
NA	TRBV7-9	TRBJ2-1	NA	CASSDRLTGDPYNEQFF	TGTGCCAGCAGCGACCGTTTGACGGGAGACCCCTACAATGAGCAGTTCTTC
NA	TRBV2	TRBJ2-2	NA	CASSLYRNTGELFF	TGTGCCAGCAGTTTATACAGGAACACCGGGGAGCTGTTTTTT
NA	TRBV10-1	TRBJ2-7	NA	CANGQPSSYEQYF	TGCGCCAACGGACAGCCGAGCTCCTACGAGCAGTACTTC
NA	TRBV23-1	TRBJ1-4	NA	CASSQWSRAGREKLFF	TGCGCCAGCAGTCAATGGTCCAGGGCCGGAAGGGAAAAACTGTTTTTT
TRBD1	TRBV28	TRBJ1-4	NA	CASSAPGQGGEKLFF	TGTGCCAGCAGTGCACCGGGACAGGGCGGTGAAAAACTGTTTTTT
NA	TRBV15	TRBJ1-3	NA	CATSRDEGTGNTIYF	TGTGCCACCAGCAGAGATGAGGGTACTGGAAACACCATATATTTT
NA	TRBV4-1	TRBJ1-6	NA	CATPRRVGTGSYNSPLHF	TGCGCCACCCCCCGCAGGGTAGGAACCGGCTCCTATAATTCACCCCTCCACTTT